The 10 T cell receptor beta chains listed next were all sequenced from one sample in a study of persistence of HIV-infected CD4 T cells. The immunoSEQ assay was version 4, run in survey mode. TCRdb's copy holds only in-frame clones and misses some; the assay was immunoSEQ multiplex PCR. The sample has about 64,000 clones, 70% to 75% seen once. No antigens are known for them. The stimulus was an HIV-1 Gag 15-mer peptide pool, 0.85 to 1 ug/peptide/mL. CD40L/CD69 double-negative CD45RO-high memory CD4+ T cells were collected. This specimen was CD4+ T cells sorted from PBMCs after roughly 17-hour stimulation, taken from a patient who received antiretroviral therapy. These receptors were taken from an adult man with HIV who was CMV-seropositive.

This clone appeared a few times. The gene calls are TRBV29-1 and TRBJ1-4, with a tentative D call TRBD1 (5 bases). CDR1 is SQVTM, CDR2 ANQGSEA, per germline. V lost 7 bases to trimming and J lost 8 bases, with 17 bases between them. The CDR3 totals 13 residues. The chain's CDR3 is CSASGSKWEKLFF. The CDR3 DNA reads as TGCAGCGCCTCAGGGAGTAAGTGGGAAAAACTGTTTTTT. Complete variable domain (other parts from reference TRBV29-1 and TRBJ1-4): SAVISQKPSRDICQRGTSLTIQCQVDSQVTMMFWYRQQPGQSLTLIATANQGSEATYESGFVIDKFPISRPNLTFSTLTVSNMSPEDSSIYLCSASGSKWEKLFFGSGTQLSVL.

This clone was observed a single time. V and J are TRBV11-3 and TRBJ2-1, with D perhaps TRBD1 (7 bases). Germline CDR1 and CDR2: SGHNT and YENEEA. The CDR3 is 13 residues long. V lost 7 bases, J lost 7 bases, and 14 bases lay in between. CDR3 in amino acids: CASIPSGGNEQFF. CDR3 in DNA: TGTGCCAGCATTCCATCAGGGGGGAATGAGCAGTTCTTC. The full variable domain, rest sourced from reference TRBV11-3 and TRBJ2-1, is EAGVVQSPRYKIIEKKQPVAFWCNPISGHNTLYWYLQNLGQGPELLIRYENEEAVDDSQLPKDRFSAERLKGVDSTLKIQPAELGDSAVYLCASIPSGGNEQFFGPGTRLTVL.

This clone came up once. V is TRBV7-3 and J is TRBJ1-2; 7 nucleotides align to TRBD1. CDR3 size: 15 residues. Trimming removed 6 bases from V and 5 bases from J; junction bases left unmatched: 12. Germline V gene data show CDR1 as SGHTA and CDR2 as FQGTGA. Here the CDR3 reads CASSSRQGGSYGYTF. As DNA, the CDR3 is TGTGCCAGCAGTTCCCGACAGGGAGGCTCATATGGCTACACCTTC.

This chain links TRBV29-1 with TRBJ2-3, with 9 positions matching TRBD1. V lost 6 bases, J lost 0 bases, and 7 bases stayed unmatched. Germline V gene sequence: CDR1 SQVTM, CDR2 ANQGSEA. The CDR3 totals 15 residues. The CDR3 nucleotides read TGCAGCGTCGGTCGACAGGGGGGAAGCACAGATACGCAGTATTTT. It translates to CSVGRQGGSTDTQYF.

The chain recombines TRBV5-6 with TRBJ2-3, with 7 bases fitting TRBD1. V lost 5 bases to trimming and J lost 6 bases; unmatched junction nucleotides: 3. Germline loops: CDR1 SGHDT, CDR2 YYEEEE. The CDR3 covers 12 residues. The CDR3 nucleotides read TGTGCCAGCAGATTACAGGGGGATACGCAGTATTTT. Protein: CASRLQGDTQYF.

In DNA form, the CDR3 reads TGTGCCAGCAGTGAACAGCTGGGGCCATACACCTTC. It specifies CASSEQLGPYTF. The chain links TRBV6-1 to TRBJ1-2, with D perhaps matching TRBD1 (5 bases). The germline gives CDR1 MNHNS, CDR2 SASEGT. V lost 2 bases to trimming and J lost 11 bases, with 12 bases between them. This CDR3 spans 12 amino acids.

This clone occurred once. V usage is TRBV19 and J usage is TRBJ2-3, with D uncertain. Germline loops: CDR1 LNHDA, CDR2 SQIVND (reference sequence). Trimming took off 3 bases at V and 2 bases at J, with 12 bases between the two ends. The CDR3 contains 15 residues. CDR3 DNA sequence: TGTGCCAGTAGTATCTACAGTGGGTCCACAGATACGCAGTATTTT. Protein sequence: CASSIYSGSTDTQYF.

The chain joins TRBV27 to TRBJ2-2, with TRBD2 as a possible D gene (5 bases). Germline V CDR1 and CDR2: MNHEY, SMNVEV (reference sequence). This CDR3 spans 13 amino acids. Trimming left V 10 bases short and J 7 bases short, with 16 bases between. DNA for the CDR3: TGTGCCATTTCGGACTCCTTCGGCGGGGAGCTGTTTTTT. Translation gives CAISDSFGGELFF.

This clone was detected only a few times. The chain recombines TRBV19 with TRBJ2-3; the D gene is possibly TRBD1 (5 bases). In germline, CDR1 is LNHDA, CDR2 SQIVND (reference sequence). The V and J ends lost 3 bases and 4 bases respectively, with 11 bases between them. This CDR3 is built from 14 residues. CDR3 nucleotides: TGTGCCAGTAGTATCCAGGGTACTCCAGATACGCAGTATTTT. Protein product: CASSIQGTPDTQYF.

The chain joins TRBV18 to TRBJ2-4; TRBD2 matches at 7 bases. V trimming: 3 bases; J trimming: 5 bases; junction bases outside the gene matches: 4. This CDR3 contains 14 residues. CDR1 and CDR2 (germline): KGHSH, LQKENI. CDR3: CASSPGGFENIQYF. DNA of the CDR3: TGTGCCAGCTCACCGGGGGGGTTCGAAAACATTCAGTACTTC.